This T cell receptor beta chain was retrieved from a study of radiation and T cells in renal cell carcinoma. Repertoires were generated with immunoSEQ multiplex PCR, while TCRdb's copy carries only in-frame clones and drops some. The sample includes 40,000 to 45,000 clones, 82% of them seen just once. Time point: blood 4 weeks post-SBRT, at nephrectomy. Sample treatment: 15 Gy SBRT to primary tumor, nephrectomy 4 weeks later. Trimming left V 4 bases short and J 4 bases short, with 19 bases between. The germline gives CDR1 MGHRA, CDR2 YSYEKL. The CDR3 contains 17 residues. This receptor was obtained from a woman aged 70-85 years with renal cell carcinoma. Sequencing was performed on blood, taken from a patient whose treatment included radiotherapy and nephrectomy. The V and J genes are TRBV4-1 and TRBJ2-2; D unresolved. The CDR3 DNA is TGCGCCAGCAGCCGATTGGATATGGGGTTTCGCACCGGGGAGCTGTTTTTT. Its protein product is CASSRLDMGFRTGELFF.